Listed below are T cell receptor beta chains from one sample, sequenced in a study of cytomegalovirus exposure and HLA in healthy donors. Clones were read by immunoSEQ multiplex PCR, and TCRdb kept only the in-frame ones, dropping some. Found here are more than 95,000 clones, nearly 90% of them singletons; the top ten hold about 1.1%. The sequenced material came from PBMCs. The receptors derive from a woman under 30 in good health and CMV-seronegative. Both conserved end residues are part of each CDR3. Fields, in order: J gene, clone size, D gene, V gene, CDR3 DNA, CDR3 protein. The D gene is left open where the match is weak. Some rows mark clone size as missing; the rest say once, few, many or name a class of expanded clone.

>TRBJ1-5|-|-|TRBV6-6
TGTGCCAGCAGTTACGAGGGATATCAGCCCCAGCATTTT
CASSYEGYQPQHF
>TRBJ2-1|-|TRBD2|TRBV7-9
TGTGCCAGCAGCCCCCAGACTAGCGGGAGAAATGAGCAGTTCTTC
CASSPQTSGRNEQFF
>TRBJ1-2|-|TRBD1|TRBV27
TGTGCCAGCAGTTTATCAGGCAGGGGGCGGAACTATGGCTACACCTTC
CASSLSGRGRNYGYTF
>TRBJ2-7|-|TRBD2|TRBV5-1
TGCGCCAGCAGCTTGGAAGGGGGACTAGCTGCCGGGTACTTC
CASSLEGGLAAGYF
>TRBJ2-1|-|TRBD2|TRBV7-8
TGTGCCAGCAGCTTTCGACTAGCGGGGGAACATCGGAATGAGCAGTTCTTC
CASSFRLAGEHRNEQFF
>TRBJ2-3|-|TRBD2|TRBV18
TGTGCCAGCTCCGGGACTAGCGGGGGGGCCAACACAGATACGCAGTATTTT
CASSGTSGGANTDTQYF
>TRBJ1-1|-|-|TRBV10-3
TGTGCCATCAGTGATCCCAGGGTCATGAACACTGAAGCTTTCTTT
CAISDPRVMNTEAFF
>TRBJ1-5|-|TRBD1|TRBV7-2
TGTGCCAGCAGCGCCCGACAGGGGGCGCAGCCCCAGCATTTT
CASSARQGAQPQHF
>TRBJ2-7|-|-|TRBV16
TGTGCCAGCAGCCAATTATGGGCAGACTCCTACGAGCAGTACTTC
CASSQLWADSYEQYF
>TRBJ2-3|-|-|TRBV19
TGTGCCAGTAGTATAAGAGGTAGCACAGATACGCAGTATTTT
CASSIRGSTDTQYF
>TRBJ2-7|-|-|TRBV21-1
TGTGCCAGCAGCAAGGGGTGTGCAGGGTTGGAGCAGTACTTC
CASSKGCAGLEQYF
>TRBJ2-3|few|-|TRBV9
TGTGCCAGCAGCCCTCCAAATCAGGGTTCTAGCACAGATACGCAGTATTTT
CASSPPNQGSSTDTQYF
>TRBJ1-1|-|TRBD1|TRBV18
TGTGCCAGCTCAGAAAAGCAGGGGGCCACTGAAGCTTTCTTT
CASSEKQGATEAFF
>TRBJ2-7|-|-|TRBV28
TGTGCCAGCAGTTATCCGAGGAGCTCCTACGAGCAGTACTTC
CASSYPRSSYEQYF
>TRBJ1-2|-|-|TRBV28
TGTGCCAGCATCGCAGATTATGGCTACACCTTC
CASIADYGYTF
>TRBJ2-5|-|TRBD1|TRBV9
TGTGCCAGCAGCGGGGGACAGGGGGCCGGGGAGACCCAGTACTTC
CASSGGQGAGETQYF
>TRBJ1-1|-|-|TRBV5-1
TGCGCCAGCAGCTCGGCTGCGGGCTTTGAAGCTTTCTTT
CASSSAAGFEAFF
>TRBJ2-7|once|TRBD2|TRBV27
TGTGCCAGCAGTGCACACTCCGGGAGGGCATCGCGGGAGCAGTACTTC
CASSAHSGRASREQYF
>TRBJ2-3|-|TRBD2|TRBV9
TGTGCCAGCAGCGCCGATAGACTAGCGGGAGCAGATACGCAGTATTTT
CASSADRLAGADTQYF
>TRBJ1-1|-|-|TRBV19
TGTGCCAGCCGATCTATTCGGGGTAGAACTGAAGCTTTCTTT
CASRSIRGRTEAFF
>TRBJ1-5|-|TRBD1|TRBV30
TGTGCCTGGAAGGGGACAGGGGAATTTCAGCCCCAGCATTTT
CAWKGTGEFQPQHF
>TRBJ1-2|once|-|TRBV28
TGTGCCAGCAGACGAAGGGGCCGACAGGTCGGCTACACCTTC
CASRRRGRQVGYTF
>TRBJ2-3|-|-|TRBV11-3
TGTGCCAGCAGGACGATCAGGGGTGACACAGATACGCAGTATTTT
CASRTIRGDTDTQYF
>TRBJ2-2|once|TRBD1|TRBV28
TGTGCCAGCAGGGAGTCAGGGGGCATACGGGGCACCGGGGAGCTGTTTTTT
CASRESGGIRGTGELFF
>TRBJ2-2|-|TRBD2|TRBV27
TGTGCCAGCAGTTTATACGGTGCGGGAGGGGCCGGGGAGCTGTTTTTT
CASSLYGAGGAGELFF